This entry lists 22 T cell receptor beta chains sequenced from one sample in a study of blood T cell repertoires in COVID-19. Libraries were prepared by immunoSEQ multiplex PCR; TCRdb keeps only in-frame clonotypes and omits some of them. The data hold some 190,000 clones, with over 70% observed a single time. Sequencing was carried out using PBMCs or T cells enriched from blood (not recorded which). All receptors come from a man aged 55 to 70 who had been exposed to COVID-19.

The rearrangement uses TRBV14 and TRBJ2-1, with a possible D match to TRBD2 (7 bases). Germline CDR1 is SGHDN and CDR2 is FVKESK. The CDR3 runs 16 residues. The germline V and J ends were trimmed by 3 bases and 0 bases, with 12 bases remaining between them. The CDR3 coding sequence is TGTGCCAGCAGCCATAGGGGGAGGGGCTCCTACAATGAGCAGTTCTTC. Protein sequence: CASSHRGRGSYNEQFF.

The CDR3 DNA follows: TGCGCCAGCAGCTTGGCCGCTAGAGACAGTGGAGTAGCTTTCTTT. Protein product: CASSLAARDSGVAFF. The V and J genes are TRBV5-1 and TRBJ1-1; D perhaps matches TRBD1 (5 bases). Germline CDR1 and CDR2: SGHRS and YFSETQ. V was pared by 0 bases and J by 10 bases, with 19 bases between. The CDR3 loop spans 15 amino acids.

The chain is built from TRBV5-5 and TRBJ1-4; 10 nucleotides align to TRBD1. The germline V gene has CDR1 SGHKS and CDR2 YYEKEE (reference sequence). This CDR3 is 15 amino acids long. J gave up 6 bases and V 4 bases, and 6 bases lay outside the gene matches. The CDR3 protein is CASSPAGTGDEKLFF. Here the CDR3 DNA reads TGTGCCAGCAGCCCAGCCGGGACAGGGGATGAAAAACTGTTTTTT.

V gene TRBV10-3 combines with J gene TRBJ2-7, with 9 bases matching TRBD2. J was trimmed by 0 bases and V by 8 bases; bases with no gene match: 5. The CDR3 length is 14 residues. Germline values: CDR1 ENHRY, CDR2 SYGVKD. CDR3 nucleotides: TGTGCCATCGGGGGACTAGCCCCCTCCTACGAGCAGTACTTC. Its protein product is CAIGGLAPSYEQYF.

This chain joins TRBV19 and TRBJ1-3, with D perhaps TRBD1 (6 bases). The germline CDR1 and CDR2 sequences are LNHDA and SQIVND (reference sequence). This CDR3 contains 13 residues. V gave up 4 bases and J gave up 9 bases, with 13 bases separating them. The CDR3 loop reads CASSTGQKGTIYF. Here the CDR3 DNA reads TGTGCCAGTAGTACTGGACAGAAGGGCACCATATATTTT.

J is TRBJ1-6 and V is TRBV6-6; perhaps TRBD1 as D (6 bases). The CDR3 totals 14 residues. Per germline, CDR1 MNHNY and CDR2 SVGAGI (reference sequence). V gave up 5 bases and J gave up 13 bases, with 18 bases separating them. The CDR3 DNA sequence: TGTGCCAGCAGTCGATCAGAAAGGGGGAAGCCCCTCCACTTT. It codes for CASSRSERGKPLHF.

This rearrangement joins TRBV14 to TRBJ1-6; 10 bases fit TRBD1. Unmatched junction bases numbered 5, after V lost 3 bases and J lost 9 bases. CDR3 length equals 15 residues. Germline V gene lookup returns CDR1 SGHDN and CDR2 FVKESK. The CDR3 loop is CASSQGQGLTSPLHF. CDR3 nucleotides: TGTGCCAGCAGCCAGGGACAGGGGTTGACTTCACCCCTCCACTTT.

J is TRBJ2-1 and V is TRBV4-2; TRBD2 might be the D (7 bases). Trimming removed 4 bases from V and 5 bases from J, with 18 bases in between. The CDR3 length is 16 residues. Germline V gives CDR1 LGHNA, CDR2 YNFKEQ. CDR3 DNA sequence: TGTGCCAGCAGCCTTCAGGGGCTAGCGGTGAACAATGAGCAGTTCTTC. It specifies CASSLQGLAVNNEQFF.

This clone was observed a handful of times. The CDR3 DNA follows: TGTGCCTGGAGAGGGAGGGTCGGGCAGTACTTC. This gives the protein CAWRGRVGQYF. The genes are TRBV30 and TRBJ2-7, with 7 bases lining up with TRBD2. Trimming at V came to 3 bases and at J to 9 bases, leaving 5 bases not matched to a gene. This CDR3 has 11 amino acids. Germline values: CDR1 GTSNPN, CDR2 SVGIG (reference sequence).

CDR3 protein: CASSEAGKIYTEAFF. In DNA, the CDR3 is TGTGCCAGCAGCGAGGCAGGGAAGATTTACACTGAAGCTTTCTTT. The chain employs TRBV9 and TRBJ1-1; a possible D gene is TRBD1 (5 bases). The length of the CDR3 is 15 residues. CDR1 and CDR2 (germline): SGDLS, YYNGEE. V was trimmed by 3 bases and J by 3 bases, leaving 15 bases between them.

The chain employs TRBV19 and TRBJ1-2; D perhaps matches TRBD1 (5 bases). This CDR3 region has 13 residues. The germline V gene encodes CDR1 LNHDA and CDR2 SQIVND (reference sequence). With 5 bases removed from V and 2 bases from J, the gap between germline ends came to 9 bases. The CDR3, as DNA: TGTGCCAGTAGTCTCGACAGAAACTATGGCTACACCTTC. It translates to CASSLDRNYGYTF. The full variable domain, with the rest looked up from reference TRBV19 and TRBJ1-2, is DGGITQSPKYLFRKEGQNVTLSCEQNLNHDAMYWYRQDPGQGLRLIYYSQIVNDFQKGDIAEGYSVSREKKESFPLTVTSAQKNPTAFYLCASSLDRNYGYTFGSGTRLTVV.

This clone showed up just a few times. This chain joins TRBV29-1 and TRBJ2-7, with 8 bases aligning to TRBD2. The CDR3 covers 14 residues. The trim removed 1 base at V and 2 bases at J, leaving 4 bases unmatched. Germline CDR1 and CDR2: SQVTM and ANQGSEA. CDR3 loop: CSVEAPGGPYEQYF. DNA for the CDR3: TGCAGCGTTGAAGCCCCGGGAGGGCCCTACGAGCAGTACTTC.

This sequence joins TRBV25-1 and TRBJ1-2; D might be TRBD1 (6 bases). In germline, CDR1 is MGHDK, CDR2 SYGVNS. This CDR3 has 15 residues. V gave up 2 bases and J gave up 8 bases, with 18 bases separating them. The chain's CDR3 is CASSEAVQGRGGYTF. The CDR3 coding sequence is TGTGCCAGCAGTGAAGCCGTCCAGGGTAGGGGGGGCTACACCTTC.

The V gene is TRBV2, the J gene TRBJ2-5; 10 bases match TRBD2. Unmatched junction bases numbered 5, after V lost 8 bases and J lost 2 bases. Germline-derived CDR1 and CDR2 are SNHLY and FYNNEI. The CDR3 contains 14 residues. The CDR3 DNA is TGTGCCAGCCCACTAGCGGGACGTCAAGAGACCCAGTACTTC. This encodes CASPLAGRQETQYF. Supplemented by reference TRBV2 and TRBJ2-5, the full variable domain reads EPEVTQTPSHQVTQMGQEVILRCVPISNHLYFYWYRQILGQKVEFLVSFYNNEISEKSEIFDDQFSVERPDGSNFTLKIRSTKLEDSAMYFCASPLAGRQETQYFGPGTRLLVL.

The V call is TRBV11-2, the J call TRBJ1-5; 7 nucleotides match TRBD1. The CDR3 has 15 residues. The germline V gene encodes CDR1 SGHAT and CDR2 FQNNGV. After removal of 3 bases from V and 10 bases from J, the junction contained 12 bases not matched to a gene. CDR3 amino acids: CASSFGTAGSRPQHF. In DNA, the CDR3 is TGTGCCAGCAGCTTCGGGACAGCCGGATCGCGACCCCAGCATTTT.

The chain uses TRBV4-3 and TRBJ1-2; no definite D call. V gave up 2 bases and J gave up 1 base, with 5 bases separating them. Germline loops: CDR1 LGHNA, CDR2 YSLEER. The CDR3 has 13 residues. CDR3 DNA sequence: TGCGCCAGCAGCCAAATCATTAACTATGGCTACACCTTC. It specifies CASSQIINYGYTF.

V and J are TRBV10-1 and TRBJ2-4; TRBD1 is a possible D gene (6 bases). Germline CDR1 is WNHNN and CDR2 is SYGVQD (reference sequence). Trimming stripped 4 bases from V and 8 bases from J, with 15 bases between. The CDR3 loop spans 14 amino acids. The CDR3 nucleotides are TGCGCCAGCAGTGCTAGGACAGCAGGGGACATTCAGTACTTC. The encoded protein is CASSARTAGDIQYF.

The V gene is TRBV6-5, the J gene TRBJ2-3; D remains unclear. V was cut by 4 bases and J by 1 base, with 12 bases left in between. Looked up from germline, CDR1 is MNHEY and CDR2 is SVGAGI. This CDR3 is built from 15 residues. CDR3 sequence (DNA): TGTGCCAGCAGTTCGGCGTACCGGGGCACAGATACGCAGTATTTT. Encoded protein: CASSSAYRGTDTQYF.

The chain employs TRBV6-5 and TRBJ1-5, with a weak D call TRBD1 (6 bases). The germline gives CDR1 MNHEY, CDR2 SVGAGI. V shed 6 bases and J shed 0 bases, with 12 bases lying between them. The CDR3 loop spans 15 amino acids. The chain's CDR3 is CASSLTGSSNQPQHF. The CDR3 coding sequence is TGTGCCAGCAGCCTCACAGGGAGTAGCAATCAGCCCCAGCATTTT.

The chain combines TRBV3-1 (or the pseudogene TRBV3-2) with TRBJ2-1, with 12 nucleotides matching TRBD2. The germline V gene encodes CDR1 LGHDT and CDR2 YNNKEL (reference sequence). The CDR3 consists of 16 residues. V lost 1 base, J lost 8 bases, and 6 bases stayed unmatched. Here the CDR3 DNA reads TGTGCCAGCAGCCAAGTTCTAGCGGGAGGGTCCTATGAGCAGTTCTTC. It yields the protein CASSQVLAGGSYEQFF.

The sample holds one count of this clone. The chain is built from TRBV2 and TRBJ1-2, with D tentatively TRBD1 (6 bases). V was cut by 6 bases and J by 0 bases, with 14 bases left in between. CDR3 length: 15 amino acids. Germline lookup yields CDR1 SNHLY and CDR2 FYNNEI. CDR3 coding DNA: TGTGCCAGCAGAAAGGGGGGGGATACTAACTATGGCTACACCTTC. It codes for CASRKGGDTNYGYTF.

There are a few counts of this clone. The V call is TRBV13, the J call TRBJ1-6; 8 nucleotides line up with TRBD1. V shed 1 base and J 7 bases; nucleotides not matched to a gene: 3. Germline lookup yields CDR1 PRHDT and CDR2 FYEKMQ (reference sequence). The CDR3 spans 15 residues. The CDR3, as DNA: TGTGCCAGCAGCTTAGCCGGACAGGGCAATTCACCCCTCCACTTT. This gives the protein CASSLAGQGNSPLHF.